One T cell receptor (beta chain) is described in this entry. This CDR3 comprises 14 residues. Trimming took 6 bases from V and 2 from J, leaving 14 bases between them. In germline, CDR1 is LNHDA, CDR2 SQIVND (reference sequence). Produced via immunoSEQ multiplex PCR; TCRdb's table is partial and in-frame only. The sample yields 100,000 to 150,000 clones, about 88% seen once. This entry is derived from a study of blood T cell repertoires in COVID-19. This TCR was sampled from a woman older than 75 with acute or convalescent COVID-19. This chain links TRBV19 with TRBJ2-7; TRBD1 is a possible D gene (6 bases). Sequencing used peripheral blood. The CDR3 region has the DNA TGTGCCAGTAGGAGGGGCAGGGGCCCCTACGAGCAGTACTTC. Protein: CASRRGRGPYEQYF. The whole variable domain, remainder taken from reference TRBV19 and TRBJ2-7, is DGGITQSPKYLFRKEGQNVTLSCEQNLNHDAMYWYRQDPGQGLRLIYYSQIVNDFQKGDIAEGYSVSREKKESFPLTVTSAQKNPTAFYLCASRRGRGPYEQYFGPGTRLTVT.